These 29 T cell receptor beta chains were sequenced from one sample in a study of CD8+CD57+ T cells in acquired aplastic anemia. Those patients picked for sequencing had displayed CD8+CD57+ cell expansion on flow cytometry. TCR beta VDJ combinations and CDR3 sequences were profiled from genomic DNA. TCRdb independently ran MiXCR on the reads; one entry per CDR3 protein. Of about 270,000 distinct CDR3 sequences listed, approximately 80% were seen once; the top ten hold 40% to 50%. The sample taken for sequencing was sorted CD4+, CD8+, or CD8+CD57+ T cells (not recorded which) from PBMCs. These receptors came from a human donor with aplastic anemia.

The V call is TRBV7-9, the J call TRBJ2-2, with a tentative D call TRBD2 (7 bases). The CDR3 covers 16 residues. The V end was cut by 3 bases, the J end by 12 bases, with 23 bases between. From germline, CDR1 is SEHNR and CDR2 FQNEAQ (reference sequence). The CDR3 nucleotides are TGTGCCAGCAGCTTGAGGGGGGGCGGCTATAATGCACAGCTGTTTTTT. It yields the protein CASSLRGGGYNAQLFF.

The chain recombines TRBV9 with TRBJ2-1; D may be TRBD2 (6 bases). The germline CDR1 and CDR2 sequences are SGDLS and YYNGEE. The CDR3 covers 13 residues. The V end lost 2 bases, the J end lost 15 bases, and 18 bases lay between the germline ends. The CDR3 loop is CASSVGGMHARFF. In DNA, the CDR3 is TGTGCCAGCAGCGTTGGGGGGATGCATGCGCGGTTCTTC.

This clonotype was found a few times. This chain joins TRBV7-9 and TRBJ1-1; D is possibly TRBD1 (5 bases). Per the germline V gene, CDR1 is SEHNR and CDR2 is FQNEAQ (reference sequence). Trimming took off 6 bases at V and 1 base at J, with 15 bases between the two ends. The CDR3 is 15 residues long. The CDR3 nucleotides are TGTGCCAGCAGTGGGGAGGGGAGCGCGAACACTGAAGCTTTCTTT. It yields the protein CASSGEGSANTEAFF.

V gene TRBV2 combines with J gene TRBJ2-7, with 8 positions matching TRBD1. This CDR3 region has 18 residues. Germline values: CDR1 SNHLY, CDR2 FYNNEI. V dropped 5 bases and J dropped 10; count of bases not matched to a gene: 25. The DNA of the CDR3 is TGTGCCAGCAGTTTGGGTTTCTTCGGGACAGGCGCCGCCTGGGGCCAGTACGTC. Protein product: CASSLGFFGTGAAWGQYV.

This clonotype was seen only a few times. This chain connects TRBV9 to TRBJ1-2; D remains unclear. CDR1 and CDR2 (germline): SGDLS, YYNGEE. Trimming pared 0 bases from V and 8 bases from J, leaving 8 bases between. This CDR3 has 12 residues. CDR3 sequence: CASSVDDGGYTF. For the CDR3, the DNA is TGTGCCAGCAGCGTAGATGACGGGGGCTACACCTTC.

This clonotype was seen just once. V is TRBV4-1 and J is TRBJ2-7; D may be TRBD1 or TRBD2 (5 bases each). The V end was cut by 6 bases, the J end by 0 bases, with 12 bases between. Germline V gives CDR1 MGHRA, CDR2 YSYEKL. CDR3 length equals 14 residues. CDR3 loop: CASSLIGTSYEQYF. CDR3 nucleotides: TGCGCCAGCAGTTTAATAGGGACCTCCTACGAGCAGTACTTC.

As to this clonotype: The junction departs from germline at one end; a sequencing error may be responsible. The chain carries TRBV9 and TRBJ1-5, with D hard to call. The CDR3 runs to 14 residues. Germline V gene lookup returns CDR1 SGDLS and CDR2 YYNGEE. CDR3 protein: CASSEAGNIQYLDF. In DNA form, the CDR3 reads TGTGCCAGCAGTGAAGCTGGGAACATTCAGTACTTGGATTTT.

CDR3 residues: CASGAGGTGKLYF. DNA of the CDR3: TGTGCCAGCGGGGCCGGGGGCACAGGTAAGCTGTATTTT. V and J are TRBV24-1 and TRBJ2-3; possibly TRBD1 or TRBD2 for D (6 bases each). CDR1 and CDR2 (germline): KGHDR, SFDVKD. Trimming took 11 bases from V and 14 from J, leaving 25 bases between them. The CDR3 totals 13 residues.

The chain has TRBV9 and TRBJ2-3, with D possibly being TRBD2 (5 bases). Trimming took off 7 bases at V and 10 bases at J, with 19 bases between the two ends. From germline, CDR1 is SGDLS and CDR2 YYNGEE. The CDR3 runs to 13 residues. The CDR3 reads CASGDGGTAPQYF. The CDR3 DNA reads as TGTGCCAGCGGCGACGGAGGCACAGCGCCGCAGTATTTT.

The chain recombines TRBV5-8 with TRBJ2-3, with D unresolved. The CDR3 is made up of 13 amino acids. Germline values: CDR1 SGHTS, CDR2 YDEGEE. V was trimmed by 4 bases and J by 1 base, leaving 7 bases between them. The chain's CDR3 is CASSDAGTDTQYF. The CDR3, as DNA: TGTGCCAGCAGCGACGCTGGCACAGATACGCAGTATTTT.

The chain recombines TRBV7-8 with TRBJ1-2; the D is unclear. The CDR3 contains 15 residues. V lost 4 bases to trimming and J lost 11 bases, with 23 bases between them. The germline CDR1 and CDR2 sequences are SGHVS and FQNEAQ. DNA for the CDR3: TGTGCCAGCAGCTGGGCGGGAGGGTCCGATACGCAGTACACCTTC. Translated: CASSWAGGSDTQYTF. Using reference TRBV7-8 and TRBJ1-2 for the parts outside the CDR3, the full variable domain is GAGVSQSPRYKVAKRGQDVALRCDPISGHVSLFWYQQALGQGPEFLTYFQNEAQLDKSGLPSDRFFAERPEGSVSTLKIQRTQQEDSAVYLCASSWAGGSDTQYTFGSGTRLTVV.

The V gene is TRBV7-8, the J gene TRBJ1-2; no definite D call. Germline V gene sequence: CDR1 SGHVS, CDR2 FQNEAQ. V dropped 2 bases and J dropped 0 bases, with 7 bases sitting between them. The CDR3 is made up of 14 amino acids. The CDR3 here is CASSLSLANYGYTF. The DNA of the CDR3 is TGTGCCAGCAGCTTATCCCTCGCTAACTATGGCTACACCTTC.

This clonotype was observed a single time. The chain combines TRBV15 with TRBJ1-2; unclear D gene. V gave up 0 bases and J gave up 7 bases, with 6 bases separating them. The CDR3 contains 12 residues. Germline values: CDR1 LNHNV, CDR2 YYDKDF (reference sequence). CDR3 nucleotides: TGTGCCACCAGCAGAGATGAGGGTGGCTACACCTTC. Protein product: CATSRDEGGYTF.

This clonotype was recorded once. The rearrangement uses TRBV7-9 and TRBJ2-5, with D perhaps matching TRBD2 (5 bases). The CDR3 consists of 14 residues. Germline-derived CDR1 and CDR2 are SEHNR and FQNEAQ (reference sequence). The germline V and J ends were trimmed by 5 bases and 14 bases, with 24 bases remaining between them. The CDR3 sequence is CASSIVPGELIFYF. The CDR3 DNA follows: TGTGCCAGCAGCATAGTACCCGGGGAGCTGATCTTTTACTTC.

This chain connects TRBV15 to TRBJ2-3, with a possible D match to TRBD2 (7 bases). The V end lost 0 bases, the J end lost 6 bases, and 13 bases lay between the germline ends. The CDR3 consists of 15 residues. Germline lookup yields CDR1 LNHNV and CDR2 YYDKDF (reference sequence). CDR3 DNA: TGTGCCACCAGCAGAGAAGAGGGGGGGGTTGATACGCAGTATTTT. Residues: CATSREEGGVDTQYF.

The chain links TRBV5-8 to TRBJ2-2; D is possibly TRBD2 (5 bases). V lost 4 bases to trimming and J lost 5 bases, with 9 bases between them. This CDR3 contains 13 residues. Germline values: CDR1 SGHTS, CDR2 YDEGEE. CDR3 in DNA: TGTGCCAGCAGCCCAACTAGGACCGGGGAGCTGTTTTTT. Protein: CASSPTRTGELFF.

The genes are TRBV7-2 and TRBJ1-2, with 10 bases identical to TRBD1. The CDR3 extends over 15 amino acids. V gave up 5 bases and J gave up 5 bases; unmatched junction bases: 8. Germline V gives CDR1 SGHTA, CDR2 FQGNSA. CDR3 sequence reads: CASSPGTGADYGYTF. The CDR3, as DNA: TGTGCCAGCAGCCCGGGGACAGGGGCGGATTATGGCTACACCTTC.

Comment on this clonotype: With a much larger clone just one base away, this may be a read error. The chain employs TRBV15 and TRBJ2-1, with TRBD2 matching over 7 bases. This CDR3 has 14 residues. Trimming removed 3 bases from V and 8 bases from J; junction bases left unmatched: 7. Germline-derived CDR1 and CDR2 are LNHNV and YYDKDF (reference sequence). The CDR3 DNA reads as TGTGCCACCAGCAGTGATGGGGGGGTCCATGAGCAGTTCTTC. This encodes CATSSDGGVHEQFF.

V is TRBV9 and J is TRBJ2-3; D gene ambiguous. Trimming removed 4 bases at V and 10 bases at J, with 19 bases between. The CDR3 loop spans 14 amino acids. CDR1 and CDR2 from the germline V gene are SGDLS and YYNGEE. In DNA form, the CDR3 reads TGTGCCAGCAGCTTAGGGCGAGCTGCCACAGCGCAGTATTTT. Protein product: CASSLGRAATAQYF.

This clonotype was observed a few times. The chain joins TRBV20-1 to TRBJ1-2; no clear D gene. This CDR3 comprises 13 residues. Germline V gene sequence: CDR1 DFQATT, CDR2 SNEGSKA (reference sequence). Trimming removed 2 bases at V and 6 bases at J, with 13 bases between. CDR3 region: CSARPTGHDGYTF. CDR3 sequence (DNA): TGCAGTGCTAGACCCACCGGGCACGATGGCTACACCTTC.

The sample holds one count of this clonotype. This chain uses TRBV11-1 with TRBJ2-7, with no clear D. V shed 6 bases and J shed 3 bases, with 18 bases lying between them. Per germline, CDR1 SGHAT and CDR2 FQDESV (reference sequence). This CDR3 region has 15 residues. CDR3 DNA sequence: TGTGCCAGCAGTGTGCTTCAGCCCCTACTCTACGAGCAGTACTTC. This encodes CASSVLQPLLYEQYF.

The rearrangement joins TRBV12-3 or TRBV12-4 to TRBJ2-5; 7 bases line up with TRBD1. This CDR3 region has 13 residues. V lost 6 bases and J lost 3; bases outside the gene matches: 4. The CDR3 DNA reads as TGTGCCAGCAGGTACAGGGGAAAAGAGACCCAGTACTTC. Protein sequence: CASRYRGKETQYF.

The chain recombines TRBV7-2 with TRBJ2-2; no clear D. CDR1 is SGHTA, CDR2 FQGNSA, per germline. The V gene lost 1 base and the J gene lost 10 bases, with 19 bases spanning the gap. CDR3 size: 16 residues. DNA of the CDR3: TGTGCCAGCAGCTTAGTTACCGGCGCTACAGCCACGGAGCTGTTTTTT. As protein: CASSLVTGATATELFF.

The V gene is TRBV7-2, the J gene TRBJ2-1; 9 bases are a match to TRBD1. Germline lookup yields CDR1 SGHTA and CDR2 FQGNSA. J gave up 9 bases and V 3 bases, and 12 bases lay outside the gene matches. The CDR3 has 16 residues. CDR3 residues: CASSFTGGAECGEQFF. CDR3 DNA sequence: TGTGCCAGCAGCTTTACAGGGGGCGCCGAGTGTGGTGAGCAGTTCTTC.

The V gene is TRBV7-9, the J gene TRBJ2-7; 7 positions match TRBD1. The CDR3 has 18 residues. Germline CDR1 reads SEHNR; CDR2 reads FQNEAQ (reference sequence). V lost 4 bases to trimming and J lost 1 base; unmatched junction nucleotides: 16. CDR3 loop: CASSSQTNGTALSYEQYV. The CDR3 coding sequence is TGTGCCAGCAGCTCTCAGACTAACGGGACAGCTCTTTCCTACGAGCAGTACGTC.

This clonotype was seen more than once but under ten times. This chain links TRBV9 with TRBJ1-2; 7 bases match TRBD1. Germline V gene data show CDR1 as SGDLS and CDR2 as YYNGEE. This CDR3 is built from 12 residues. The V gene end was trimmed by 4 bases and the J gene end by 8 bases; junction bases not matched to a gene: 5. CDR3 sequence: CASSPADRGYTF. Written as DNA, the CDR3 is TGTGCCAGCAGCCCGGCGGACAGGGGCTACACCTTC.

Here the CDR3 reads CASSAVEQYF. In DNA, the CDR3 is TGTGCCAGCAGTGCCGTCGAGCAGTACTTC. The chain links TRBV6-1 to TRBJ2-7; no clear D. This CDR3 has 10 amino acids. Trimming left V 4 bases short and J 6 bases short, with 4 bases between. Germline CDR1 MNHNS, CDR2 SASEGT.

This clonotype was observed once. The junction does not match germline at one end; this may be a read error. The CDR3 here is CASSGGGVPDEQYF. The CDR3 nucleotides read TGTGCCAGCAGCGGCGGGGGCGTACCCGACGAGCAGTATTTT. This rearrangement joins TRBV15 to TRBJ2-3; tentatively, D is TRBD2 (7 bases). Germline lookup yields CDR1 LNHNV and CDR2 YYDKDF (reference sequence). CDR3 length equals 14 residues. Based on the CDR3 plus reference TRBV15 and TRBJ2-3, the full variable domain is DAMVIQNPRYQVTQFGKPVTLSCSQTLNHNVMYWYQQKSSQAPKLLFHYYDKDFNNEADTPDNFQSRRPNTSFCFLDIRSPGLGDTAMYLCASSGGGVPDEQYFGPGTRLTVL.

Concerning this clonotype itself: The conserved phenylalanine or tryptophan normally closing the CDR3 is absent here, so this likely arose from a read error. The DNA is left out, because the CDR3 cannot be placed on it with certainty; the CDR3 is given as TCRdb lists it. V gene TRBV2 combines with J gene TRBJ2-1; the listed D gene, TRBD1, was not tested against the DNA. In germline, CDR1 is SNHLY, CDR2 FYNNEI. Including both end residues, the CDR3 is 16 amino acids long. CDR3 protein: CASGDGGRDTQDYHSV.